Each of the 15 T cell receptor beta chains below was sequenced from the same sample in a study of early T cells in non-severe SARS-CoV-2 infection. TCRdb re-called the 5' RACE reads through MiXCR, storing one row per CDR3 protein. This table holds nearly 70,000 distinct CDR3 sequences, roughly 4.8% found once. This material consisted of whole blood, taken at baseline. The receptors shown here come from an adult who was a healthcare worker with PCR-confirmed SARS-CoV-2 infection or an uninfected control (not recorded which). The donor label of this sample is uncertain.

This clonotype was seen repeatedly, ten times or more. The J gene is TRBJ2-7, the V gene TRBV10-3, with D hard to call. The CDR3 is 13 amino acids. The germline gives CDR1 ENHRY, CDR2 SYGVKD. V lost 5 bases, J lost 5 bases, and 13 bases lay in between. CDR3: CAISPSSSHEQYF. CDR3 in DNA: TGTGCCATCAGTCCGTCCTCAAGCCACGAGCAGTACTTC.

This clonotype appeared a few times. This rearrangement joins TRBV11-2 to TRBJ1-5, with D hard to call. V was trimmed by 0 bases and J by 3 bases, leaving 12 bases between them. Germline V gene lookup returns CDR1 SGHAT and CDR2 FQNNGV. The CDR3 runs to 16 residues. The CDR3 sequence is CASSLERSGTNQPQHF. The CDR3 DNA reads as TGTGCCAGCAGCTTAGAGAGGTCTGGTACCAATCAGCCCCAGCATTTT.

This clonotype was observed a few times. J is TRBJ2-1 and V is TRBV4-1; 9 bases line up with TRBD2. Germline V gene lookup returns CDR1 MGHRA and CDR2 YSYEKL. This CDR3 has 18 residues. The V segment lost 3 bases and the J segment 1 base; nucleotides outside the gene matches: 10. The CDR3 spells CASSHKASGDYSYNEQFF. The CDR3 region has the DNA TGCGCCAGCAGCCACAAGGCTAGCGGGGACTATTCCTACAATGAGCAGTTCTTC.

This clonotype has only a few counts. This chain uses TRBV6-1 with TRBJ2-5, with unresolved D. The CDR3 is made up of 12 amino acids. Per the germline V gene, CDR1 is MNHNS and CDR2 is SASEGT. V was cut by 5 bases and J by 1 base, with 5 bases left in between. The CDR3 nucleotides read TGTGCCAGCAGTTTTAGCCAAGAGACCCAGTACTTC. This codes for CASSFSQETQYF.

The chain couples TRBV7-2 to TRBJ2-1, with D maybe TRBD2 (5 bases). V lost 5 bases to trimming and J lost 0 bases, with 20 bases between them. In germline, CDR1 is SGHTA, CDR2 FQGNSA. CDR3 length equals 18 residues. CDR3 loop: CASSLGPISEGSYNEQFF. Written as DNA, the CDR3 is TGTGCCAGCAGCCTCGGACCAATAAGTGAGGGCTCCTACAATGAGCAGTTCTTC. Using reference TRBV7-2 and TRBJ2-1 for the parts outside the CDR3, the full variable domain is GAGVSQSPSNKVTEKGKDVELRCDPISGHTALYWYRQSLGQGLEFLIYFQGNSAPDKSGLPSDRFSAERTGGSVSTLTIQRTQQEDSAVYLCASSLGPISEGSYNEQFFGPGTRLTVL.

The chain has TRBV30 and TRBJ2-3; a possible D gene is TRBD1 (6 bases). The CDR3 consists of 14 residues. CDR1 and CDR2 from the germline V gene are GTSNPN and SVGIG (reference sequence). The germline V and J ends were trimmed by 7 bases and 4 bases, with 18 bases remaining between them. The CDR3: CASAKGVGADTQYF. Written as DNA, the CDR3 is TGTGCCTCGGCTAAGGGGGTCGGCGCAGATACGCAGTATTTT.

This rearrangement joins TRBV6-5 to TRBJ2-7; 8 bases align to TRBD2. Germline V gene lookup returns CDR1 MNHEY and CDR2 SVGAGI. With 7 bases clipped from V and 4 bases from J, the junction kept 15 bases outside the gene matches. The length of the CDR3 is 16 residues. The CDR3 DNA reads as TGTGCCAGCATTCGAGAGCGGGGGCCTAAAACATACGAGCAGTACTTC. Translating gives CASIRERGPKTYEQYF.

This clonotype has ten or more counts. The chain links TRBV28 to TRBJ2-7, with D perhaps matching TRBD2 (6 bases). This CDR3 contains 11 residues. The ends were cut back, 8 bases at V and 12 bases at J, with 17 bases in the middle. Germline CDR1 reads MDHEN; CDR2 reads SYDVKM. The chain's CDR3 is CASQTGGARYF. In DNA form, the CDR3 reads TGTGCCAGCCAAACGGGCGGGGCGCGGTACTTC.

The J gene is TRBJ2-7, the V gene TRBV6-1; 10 nucleotides line up with TRBD1. The CDR3 extends over 16 amino acids. With 7 bases clipped from V and 3 bases from J, the junction kept 12 bases outside the gene matches. Per germline, CDR1 MNHNS and CDR2 SASEGT. CDR3 in DNA: TGTGCCAGCACCAAATTCCGGGACAGGGGTAGCTACGAGCAGTACTTC. This gives the protein CASTKFRDRGSYEQYF.

The V and J genes are TRBV4-3 and TRBJ2-4; 7 nucleotides align to TRBD2. J gave up 8 bases and V 0 bases, and 7 bases lay outside the gene matches. The CDR3 loop spans 15 amino acids. Per germline, CDR1 LGHNA and CDR2 YSLEER. The CDR3 sequence: CASSQEVIRGDIQYF. In DNA form, the CDR3 reads TGCGCCAGCAGCCAAGAGGTGATCCGGGGGGACATTCAGTACTTC.

This clonotype was counted between two and nine times. This chain's CDR3 is CAIQGLAGSTDTQYF. The CDR3 DNA is TGTGCCATCCAAGGACTAGCGGGGAGCACAGATACGCAGTATTTT. The chain has TRBV10-3 and TRBJ2-3; 12 bases line up with TRBD2. J was trimmed by 0 bases and V by 8 bases; bases with no gene match: 3. CDR1 ENHRY and CDR2 SYGVKD come from the germline V gene. The CDR3 runs to 15 residues.

This clonotype appeared many times. J is TRBJ2-7 and V is TRBV7-6; the match to TRBD1 covers 8 bases. The CDR3 loop spans 14 amino acids. Per germline, CDR1 SGHVS and CDR2 FNYEAQ. V lost 2 bases, J lost 4 bases, and 4 bases stayed unmatched. Here the CDR3 reads CASSLQGAAYEQYF. The DNA for the CDR3 is TGTGCCAGCAGCTTACAGGGGGCGGCGTACGAGCAGTACTTC.

This clonotype has ten or more counts. This chain links TRBV28 with TRBJ2-7; D is unclear. CDR3 length: 11 residues. Germline V gene lookup returns CDR1 MDHEN and CDR2 SYDVKM. V was cut by 2 bases and J by 7 bases, with 6 bases left in between. CDR3: CASSLLGEQYF. The CDR3 nucleotides are TGTGCCAGCAGTTTACTAGGGGAGCAGTACTTC.

This clonotype was picked up a small number of times. The V gene is TRBV5-1, the J gene TRBJ2-7; TRBD1 might be the D (6 bases). V lost 4 bases to trimming and J lost 0 bases, with 14 bases between them. This CDR3 spans 15 amino acids. CDR1 SGHRS and CDR2 YFSETQ come from the germline V gene. CDR3 sequence: CASSVMDRGSYEQYF. CDR3 in DNA: TGCGCCAGCAGCGTAATGGACAGAGGCTCCTACGAGCAGTACTTC.

At least ten counts were recorded for this clonotype. The chain couples TRBV7-9 to TRBJ1-2; perhaps TRBD1 as D (5 bases). Germline values: CDR1 SEHNR, CDR2 FQNEAQ (reference sequence). V was clipped by 1 base and J by 3 bases, with 12 bases between them. CDR3 size: 15 residues. This chain's CDR3 is CASSLVPGSDYGYTF. In DNA, the CDR3 is TGTGCCAGCAGCTTAGTCCCAGGGTCGGACTATGGCTACACCTTC. Drawing the rest from reference TRBV7-9 and TRBJ1-2, the complete variable domain is DTGVSQNPRHKITKRGQNVTFRCDPISEHNRLYWYRQTLGQGPEFLTYFQNEAQLEKSRLLSDRFSAERPKGSFSTLEIQRTEQGDSAMYLCASSLVPGSDYGYTFGSGTRLTVV.